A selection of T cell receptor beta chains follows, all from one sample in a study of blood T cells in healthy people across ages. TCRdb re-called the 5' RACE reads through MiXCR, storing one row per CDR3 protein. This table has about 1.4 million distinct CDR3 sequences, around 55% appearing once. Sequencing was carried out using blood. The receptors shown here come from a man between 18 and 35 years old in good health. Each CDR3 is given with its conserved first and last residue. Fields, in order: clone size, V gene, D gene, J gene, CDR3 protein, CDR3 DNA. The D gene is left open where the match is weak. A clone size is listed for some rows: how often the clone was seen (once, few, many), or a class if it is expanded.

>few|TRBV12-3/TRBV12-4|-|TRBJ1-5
CASSQGWDQPQHF
TGTGCCAGCAGTCAGGGATGGGATCAGCCCCAGCATTTT
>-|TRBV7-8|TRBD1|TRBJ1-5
CASSFFATGMSGSNQSQHF
TGTGCCAGCAGCTTTTTTGCGACAGGGATGAGTGGAAGCAATCAGTCCCAGCATTTT
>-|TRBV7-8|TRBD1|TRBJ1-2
CASSSTGGENYGYTF
TGTGCCAGCAGCTCTACAGGGGGCGAGAACTATGGCTACACCTTC
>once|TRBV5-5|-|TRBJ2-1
CASSLNRWEFF
TGTGCCAGCAGCTTGAATCGGTGGGAGTTCTTC
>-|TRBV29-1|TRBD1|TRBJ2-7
CSSLQGAKGEQYF
TGCAGCAGCTTACAGGGGGCAAAAGGCGAGCAGTACTTC
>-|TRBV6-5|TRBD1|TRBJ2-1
CATNNRGIYNEQFF
TGTGCCACAAACAACAGGGGGATCTACAATGAGCAGTTCTTC
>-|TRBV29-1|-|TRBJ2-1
CSVDGRGYSYNEQFF
TGCAGCGTTGATGGCCGGGGGTACTCCTACAATGAGCAGTTCTTC
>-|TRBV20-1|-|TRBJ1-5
CSAHTGTPISNQPQHF
TGCAGTGCACACACCGGGACACCCATCAGCAATCAGCCCCAGCATTTT
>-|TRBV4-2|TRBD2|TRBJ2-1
CASSPGLAGNYNEQFF
TGTGCCAGCAGCCCTGGACTAGCGGGGAACTACAATGAGCAGTTCTTC
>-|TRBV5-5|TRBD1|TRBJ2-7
CASSPRDSYYEQYF
TGTGCCAGCAGCCCTAGGGACAGCTACTACGAGCAGTACTTC
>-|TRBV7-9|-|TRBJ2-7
CASSSVGKYEQYF
TGTGCCAGCAGCTCCGTCGGCAAGTACGAGCAGTACTTC
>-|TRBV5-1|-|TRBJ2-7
CASSLEVGPASEQYF
TGCGCCAGCAGCTTGGAAGTAGGCCCTGCATCCGAGCAGTACTTC
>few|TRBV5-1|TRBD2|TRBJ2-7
CASSLGTGTSGRLTEQYF
TGCGCCAGCAGCTTGGGTACCGGGACTAGCGGGAGACTTACCGAGCAGTACTTC
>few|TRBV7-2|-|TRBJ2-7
CASSFMGQSYEQYF
TGTGCCAGCAGCTTCATGGGGCAGTCCTACGAGCAGTACTTC
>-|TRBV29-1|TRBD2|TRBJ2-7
CSVRKAGGGYEQYF
TGCAGCGTTCGCAAAGCGGGGGGTGGCTACGAGCAGTACTTC
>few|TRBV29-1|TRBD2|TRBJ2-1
CSVEGTSGWFF
TGCAGCGTTGAAGGGACTAGTGGCTGGTTCTTC
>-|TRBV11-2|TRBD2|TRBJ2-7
CASSLALSPGTSGYEQYF
TGTGCCAGCAGCTTAGCCCTGTCTCCCGGGACTAGCGGCTACGAGCAGTACTTC
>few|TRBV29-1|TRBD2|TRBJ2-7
CSANGLAGTYEQYF
TGCAGCGCGAACGGACTAGCGGGAACCTACGAGCAGTACTTC
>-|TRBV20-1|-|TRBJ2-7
CSARDPDLYEQYF
TGCAGTGCTAGAGATCCGGACCTCTACGAGCAGTACTTC
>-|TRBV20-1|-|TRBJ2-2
CSADPGHTGELFF
TGCAGTGCTGACCCAGGGCACACCGGGGAGCTGTTTTTT
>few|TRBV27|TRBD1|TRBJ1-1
CASSTTGVMNTEAFF
TGTGCCAGCAGCACGACAGGGGTAATGAACACTGAAGCTTTCTTT
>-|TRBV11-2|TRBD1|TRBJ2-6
CASRPGQGEAGANVLTF
TGTGCCAGCAGACCGGGACAGGGGGAGGCTGGGGCCAACGTCCTGACTTTC
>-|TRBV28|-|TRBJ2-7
CASSPPVRVAYEQYF
TGTGCCAGCAGTCCTCCGGTCAGGGTCGCCTACGAGCAGTACTTC
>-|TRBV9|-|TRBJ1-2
CASSVAGAEGYTF
TGTGCCAGCAGCGTAGCTGGGGCAGAGGGCTACACCTTC
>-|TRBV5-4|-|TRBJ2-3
CASSPGVSPDTQYF
TGTGCCAGCAGCCCTGGGGTCTCGCCAGATACGCAGTATTTT
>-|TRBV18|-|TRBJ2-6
CASSPGFVLTF
TGTGCCAGCTCACCCGGTTTCGTCCTGACTTTC
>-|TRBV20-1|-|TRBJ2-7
CSARDYRGTTGEQYF
TGCAGTGCTAGAGATTATCGTGGGACCACGGGGGAGCAGTACTTC
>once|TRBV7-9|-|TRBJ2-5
CASSLFGGSETQYF
TGTGCCAGCAGCTTATTTGGCGGCTCCGAGACCCAGTACTTC
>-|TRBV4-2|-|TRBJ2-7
CASSQENTGTYEQYF
TGTGCCAGCAGCCAAGAAAATACAGGAACCTACGAGCAGTACTTC
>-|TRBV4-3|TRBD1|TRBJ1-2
CASSQDIGTGGSYGYTF
TGCGCCAGCAGCCAAGATATTGGGACAGGGGGTAGCTATGGCTACACCTTC
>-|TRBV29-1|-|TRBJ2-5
CSVDSPGSETQYF
TGCAGCGTTGATAGCCCAGGGTCAGAGACCCAGTACTTC
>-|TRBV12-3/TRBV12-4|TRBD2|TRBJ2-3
CASSFETSGSGGTDTQYF
TGTGCCAGCAGTTTCGAGACTAGCGGGAGTGGAGGTACAGATACGCAGTATTTT
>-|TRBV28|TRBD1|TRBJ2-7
CASSTTGESHEQYF
TGTGCCAGCAGTACCACAGGGGAATCCCACGAGCAGTACTTC
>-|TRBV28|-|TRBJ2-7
CASRPGLLGYEQYF
TGTGCCAGCAGACCCGGGCTCTTGGGGTACGAGCAGTACTTC
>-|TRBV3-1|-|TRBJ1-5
CASSHRTDNQPQHF
TGTGCCAGCAGCCATCGGACAGATAATCAGCCCCAGCATTTT
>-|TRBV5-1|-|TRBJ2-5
CASTTNRDPEQYF
TGCGCCAGCACAACTAACCGGGACCCTGAGCAGTACTTC
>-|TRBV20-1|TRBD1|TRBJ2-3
CSAPDRVTDTQYF
TGCAGTGCTCCCGACAGGGTCACAGATACGCAGTATTTT
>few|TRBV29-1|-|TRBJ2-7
CSVDLANHPYEQYF
TGCAGCGTTGACCTAGCGAACCACCCCTACGAGCAGTACTTC
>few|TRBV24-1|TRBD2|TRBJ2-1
CATSASGTYNEQFF
TGTGCCACCAGTGCTAGCGGGACCTACAATGAGCAGTTCTTC
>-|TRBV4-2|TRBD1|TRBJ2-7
CASSPLGQGFDEQYF
TGTGCCAGCAGCCCATTAGGACAGGGATTCGACGAGCAGTACTTC
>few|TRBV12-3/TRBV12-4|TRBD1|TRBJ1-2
CASRGTGFIYGYTF
TGTGCCAGCAGAGGGACAGGTTTTATCTATGGCTACACCTTC
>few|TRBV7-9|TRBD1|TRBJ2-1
CASMTPPGQSYNEQFF
TGTGCCAGCATGACACCCCCGGGACAGTCCTACAATGAGCAGTTCTTC
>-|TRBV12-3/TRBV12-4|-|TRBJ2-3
CASSQIPTDTQYF
TGTGCCAGCAGCCAAATCCCCACAGATACGCAGTATTTT
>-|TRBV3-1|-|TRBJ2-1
CASSQDRYYNEQFF
TGTGCCAGCAGCCAAGACAGATACTACAATGAGCAGTTCTTC